Detailed here is one T cell receptor (beta chain). The sample comes from a study of molecular identifiers for immune sequencing clone quantification. The germline V and J ends were trimmed by 0 bases and 3 bases, with 8 bases remaining between them. Germline V CDR1 and CDR2: MNHEY, SVGEGT. This CDR3 has 14 amino acids. TCRdb redid the calling of the PCR reads with MiXCR, one entry per CDR3 protein. The sample consists of 35,000 to 40,000 distinct CDR3 sequences, about 18% of them appearing once. This chain uses TRBV6-2 or TRBV6-3 with TRBJ1-2; no reliable D call. This receptor was identified in a human donor in good health. Some libraries in this study had Jurkat cell RNA spiked in. Input material: naive CD8+ T cells from blood, with Jurkat cell RNA spiked in. Sample subset: FACS-sorted CD8+CD4-CCR7+CD45RA+ naive T cells. The CDR3: CASSYSGNHYGYTF. The DNA for the CDR3 is TGTGCCAGCAGTTACTCCGGAAACCACTATGGCTACACCTTC.